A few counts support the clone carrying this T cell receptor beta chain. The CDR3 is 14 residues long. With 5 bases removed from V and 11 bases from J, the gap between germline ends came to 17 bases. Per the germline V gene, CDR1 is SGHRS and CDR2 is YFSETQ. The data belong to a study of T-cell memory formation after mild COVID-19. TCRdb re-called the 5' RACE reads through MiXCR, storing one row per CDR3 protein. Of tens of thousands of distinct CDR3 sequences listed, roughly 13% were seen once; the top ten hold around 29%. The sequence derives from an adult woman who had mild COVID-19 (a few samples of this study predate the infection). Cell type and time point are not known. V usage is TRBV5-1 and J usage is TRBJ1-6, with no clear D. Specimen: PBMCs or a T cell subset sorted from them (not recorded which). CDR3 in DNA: TGCGCCAGCAGTCAGGTTGCCCGGGATGCACCCCTCCACTTT. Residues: CASSQVARDAPLHF.